This TCR beta chain came from a study of Graves' ophthalmopathy and Graves' hyperthyroidism. V lost 4 bases to trimming and J lost 2 bases, with 26 bases between them. This CDR3 is 19 amino acids long. Germline assignment: CDR1 MNHEY and CDR2 SMNVEV (reference sequence). RNA transcripts served as template for amplifying TCR beta CDR3 sequences. RT-PCR with HTBI primers came first, then second-round multiplex PCR. TCRdb reanalysed the multiplex PCR reads using MiXCR and keeps one entry per CDR3 protein. This sample has some 370,000 distinct CDR3 sequences, with 17% found just once. This clonotype was counted at least ten times.

The chain couples TRBV27 to TRBJ2-5, with a weak D call TRBD1 (8 bases). The sequence was collected from an adult woman with stable Graves' hyperthyroidism. Source material: peripheral blood. The CDR3 loop reads CASSSFLGQGGEGQETQYF. The CDR3 DNA follows: TGTGCCAGCAGTTCCTTCCTCGGACAGGGAGGGGAGGGGCAAGAGACCCAGTACTTC.